Below are 2 T cell receptor beta chains sequenced from a single sample in a study of identical twins (dated by TCRdb to between 2015 and 2016). Library generation was performed with 5' RACE. The reads were generated on an Illumina HiSeq 2000. The public reads were reprocessed in TCRdb via fastp at Q25 and MiXCR, keeping in-frame beta chains. One record per CDR3 amino acid sequence lists the most common genes and DNA. Here the sample has roughly 490,000 distinct CDR3 sequences; roughly an eighth occur a single time. Approximately 0.98% of the sample rests with the top ten. This sample also belongs to another study, concerning yellow fever vaccine responses in identical twins.

The specimen was CD4+ T cells sorted from blood. Receptors originate from a woman aged 18-30 years in good health.

A few counts support this clonotype. V gene TRBV20-1 combines with J gene TRBJ1-5; 8 positions agree with TRBD1. The junction had 11 bases not matched to a gene; V was cut back by 5 bases and J by 2 bases. The CDR3 consists of 16 residues. CDR1 is DFQATT, CDR2 SNEGSKA, per germline (reference sequence). In DNA, the CDR3 is TGCAGTGCTTCTCAAGCCGGGACAGGACGCAATCAGCCCCAGCATTTT. Translation: CSASQAGTGRNQPQHF.

This clonotype was seen more than once but under ten times. The V gene is TRBV15, the J gene TRBJ2-7, with unresolved D. The V end was cut by 2 bases, the J end by 4 bases, with 15 bases between. The germline gives CDR1 LNHNV, CDR2 YYDKDF (reference sequence). This CDR3 comprises 15 residues. CDR3 sequence (DNA): TGTGCCACCAGCAGAAATCTCCAAAAAACGTACGAGCAGTACTTC. It is translated as CATSRNLQKTYEQYF.